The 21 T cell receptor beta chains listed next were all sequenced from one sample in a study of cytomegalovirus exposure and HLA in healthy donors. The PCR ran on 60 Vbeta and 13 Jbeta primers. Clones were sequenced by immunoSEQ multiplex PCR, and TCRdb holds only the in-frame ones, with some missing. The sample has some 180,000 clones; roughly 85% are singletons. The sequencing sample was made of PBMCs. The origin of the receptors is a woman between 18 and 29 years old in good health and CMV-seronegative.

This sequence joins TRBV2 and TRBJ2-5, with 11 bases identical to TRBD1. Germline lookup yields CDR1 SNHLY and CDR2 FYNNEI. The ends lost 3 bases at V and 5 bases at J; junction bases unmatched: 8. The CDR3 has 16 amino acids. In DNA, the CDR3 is TGTGCCAGCAGTGATGGGCGGGACAGGGGGTTGGAGACCCAGTACTTC. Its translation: CASSDGRDRGLETQYF.

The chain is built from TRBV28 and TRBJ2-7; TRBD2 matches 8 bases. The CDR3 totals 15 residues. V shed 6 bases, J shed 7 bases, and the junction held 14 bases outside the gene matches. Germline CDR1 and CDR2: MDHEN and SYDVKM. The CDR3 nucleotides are TGTGCCAGCAGATCGGGGGGACGGGGGGGAGTGGAGCAGTACTTC. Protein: CASRSGGRGGVEQYF. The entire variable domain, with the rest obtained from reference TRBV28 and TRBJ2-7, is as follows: DVKVTQSSRYLVKRTGEKVFLECVQDMDHENMFWYRQDPGLGLRLIYFSYDVKMKEKGDIPEGYSVSREKKERFSLILESASTNQTSMYLCASRSGGRGGVEQYFGPGTRLTVT.

CDR3 sequence (DNA): TGTGCCAGCAGTTATGAAGGGGGCGCCCCAGAGACCCAGTACTTC. Its protein product is CASSYEGGAPETQYF. The V and J genes are TRBV6-5 and TRBJ2-5; TRBD1 matches 7 bases. V shed 3 bases and J 4 bases; nucleotides not matched to a gene: 8. The V gene's germline CDR1 is MNHEY and CDR2 SVGAGI. The CDR3 spans 15 residues.

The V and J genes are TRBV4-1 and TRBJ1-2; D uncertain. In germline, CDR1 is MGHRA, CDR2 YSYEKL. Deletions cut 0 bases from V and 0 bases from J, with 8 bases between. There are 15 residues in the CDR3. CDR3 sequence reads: CASSQDRIANYGYTF. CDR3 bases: TGCGCCAGCAGCCAAGACAGGATAGCTAACTATGGCTACACCTTC.

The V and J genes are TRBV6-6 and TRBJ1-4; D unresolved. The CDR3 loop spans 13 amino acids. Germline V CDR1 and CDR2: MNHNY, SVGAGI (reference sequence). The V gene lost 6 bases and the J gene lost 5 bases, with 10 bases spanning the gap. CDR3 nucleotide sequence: TGTGCCAGCAGAAATCAGAAGAATGAAAAACTGTTTTTT. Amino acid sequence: CASRNQKNEKLFF.

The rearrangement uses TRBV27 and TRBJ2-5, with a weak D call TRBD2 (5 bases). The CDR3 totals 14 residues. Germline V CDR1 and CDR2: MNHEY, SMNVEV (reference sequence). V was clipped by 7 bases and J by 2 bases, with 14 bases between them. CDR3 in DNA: TGTGCCAGCAAACCGGGATCTCAACAAGAGACCCAGTACTTC. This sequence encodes CASKPGSQQETQYF.

CDR3 nucleotide sequence: TGTGCCAGCAGTTTAATCGGCGGGTTCTCCTACGAGCAGTACTTC. As protein: CASSLIGGFSYEQYF. V gene TRBV28 combines with J gene TRBJ2-7; possibly TRBD2 for D (5 bases). Germline V gives CDR1 MDHEN, CDR2 SYDVKM. There are 15 residues in the CDR3. V dropped 2 bases and J dropped 0 bases, with 11 bases sitting between them. Variable domain in full (rest from reference TRBV28 and TRBJ2-7): DVKVTQSSRYLVKRTGEKVFLECVQDMDHENMFWYRQDPGLGLRLIYFSYDVKMKEKGDIPEGYSVSREKKERFSLILESASTNQTSMYLCASSLIGGFSYEQYFGPGTRLTVT.

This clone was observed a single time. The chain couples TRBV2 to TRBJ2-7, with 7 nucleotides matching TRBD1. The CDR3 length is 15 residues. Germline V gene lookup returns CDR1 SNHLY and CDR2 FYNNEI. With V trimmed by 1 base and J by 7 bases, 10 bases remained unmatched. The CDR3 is CASSEDGRGLGEQYV. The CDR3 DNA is TGTGCCAGCAGTGAAGACGGCAGGGGGTTGGGGGAGCAGTACGTC.

In DNA, the CDR3 is TGTGCCAGCAGCTTAGGACAGATCACTGAAGCTTTCTTT. Its protein product is CASSLGQITEAFF. The V and J genes are TRBV7-9 and TRBJ1-1; D possibly corresponds to TRBD1 (5 bases). The CDR3 is 13 amino acids. Trimming removed 1 base at V and 4 bases at J, with 7 bases between. Germline CDR1 reads SEHNR; CDR2 reads FQNEAQ (reference sequence). Complete variable domain (other parts from reference TRBV7-9 and TRBJ1-1): DTGVSQNPRHKITKRGQNVTFRCDPISEHNRLYWYRQTLGQGPEFLTYFQNEAQLEKSRLLSDRFSAERPKGSFSTLEIQRTEQGDSAMYLCASSLGQITEAFFGQGTRLTVV.

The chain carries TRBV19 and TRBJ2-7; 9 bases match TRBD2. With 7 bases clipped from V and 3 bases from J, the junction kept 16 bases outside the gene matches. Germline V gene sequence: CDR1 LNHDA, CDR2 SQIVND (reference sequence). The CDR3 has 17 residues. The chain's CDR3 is CASTPHGWETSGYEQYF. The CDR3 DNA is TGTGCCAGTACCCCCCATGGCTGGGAGACTAGCGGCTACGAGCAGTACTTC.

The CDR3 DNA reads TGCGCCAGCAGCCAAAGGACAGGGATAGCCGGGGAGCTGTTTTTT. The encoded protein is CASSQRTGIAGELFF. The rearrangement joins TRBV4-3 to TRBJ2-2; 8 nucleotides align to TRBD1. V was clipped by 2 bases and J by 6 bases; unmatched bases: 5. This CDR3 contains 15 residues. Germline V gives CDR1 LGHNA, CDR2 YSLEER.

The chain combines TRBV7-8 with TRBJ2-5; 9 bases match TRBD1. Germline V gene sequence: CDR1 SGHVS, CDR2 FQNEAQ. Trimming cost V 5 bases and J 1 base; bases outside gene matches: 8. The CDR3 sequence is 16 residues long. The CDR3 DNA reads TGTGCCAGCAGCGAGGACAGGGGCCTTAGCCAAGAGACCCAGTACTTC. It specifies CASSEDRGLSQETQYF.

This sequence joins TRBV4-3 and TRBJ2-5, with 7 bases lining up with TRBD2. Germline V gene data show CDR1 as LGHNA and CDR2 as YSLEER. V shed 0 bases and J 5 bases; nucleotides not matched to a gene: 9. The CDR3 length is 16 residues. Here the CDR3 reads CASSQDPGRREETQYF. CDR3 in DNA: TGCGCCAGCAGCCAAGATCCCGGGAGGAGGGAGGAGACCCAGTACTTC.

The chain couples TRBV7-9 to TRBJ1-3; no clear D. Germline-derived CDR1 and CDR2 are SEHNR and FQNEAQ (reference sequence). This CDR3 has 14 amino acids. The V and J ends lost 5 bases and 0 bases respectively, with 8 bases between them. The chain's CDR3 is CASSADYSGNTIYF. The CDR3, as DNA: TGTGCCAGCAGCGCGGATTACTCTGGAAACACCATATATTTT.

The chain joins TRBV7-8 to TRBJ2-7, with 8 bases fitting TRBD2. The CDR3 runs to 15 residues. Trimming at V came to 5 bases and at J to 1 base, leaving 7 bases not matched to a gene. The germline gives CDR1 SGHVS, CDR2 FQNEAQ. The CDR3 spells CASSLGVAGSYEQYF. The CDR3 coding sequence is TGTGCCAGCAGCCTAGGGGTAGCGGGGTCCTACGAGCAGTACTTC.

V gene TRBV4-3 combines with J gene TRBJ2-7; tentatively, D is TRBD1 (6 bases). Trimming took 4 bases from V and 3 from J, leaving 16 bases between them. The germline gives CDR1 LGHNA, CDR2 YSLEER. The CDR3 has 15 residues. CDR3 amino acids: CASSPDWGQGYEQYF. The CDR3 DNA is TGCGCCAGCAGCCCCGATTGGGGGCAGGGCTACGAGCAGTACTTC.

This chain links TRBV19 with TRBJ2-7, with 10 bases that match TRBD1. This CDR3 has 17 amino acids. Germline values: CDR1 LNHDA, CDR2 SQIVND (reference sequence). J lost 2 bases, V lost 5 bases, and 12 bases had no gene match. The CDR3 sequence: CASSSNSDRGYPYEQYF. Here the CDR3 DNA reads TGTGCCAGTAGTTCCAATTCGGACAGGGGGTATCCCTACGAGCAGTACTTC. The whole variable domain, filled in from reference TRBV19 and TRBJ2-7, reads DGGITQSPKYLFRKEGQNVTLSCEQNLNHDAMYWYRQDPGQGLRLIYYSQIVNDFQKGDIAEGYSVSREKKESFPLTVTSAQKNPTAFYLCASSSNSDRGYPYEQYFGPGTRLTVT.

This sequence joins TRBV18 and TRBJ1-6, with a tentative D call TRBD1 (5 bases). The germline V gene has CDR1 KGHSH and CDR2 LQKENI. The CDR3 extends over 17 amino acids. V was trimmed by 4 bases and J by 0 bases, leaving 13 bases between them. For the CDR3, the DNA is TGTGCCAGCTCACTACAGGTTCCGAGCTCCTATAATTCACCCCTCCACTTT. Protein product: CASSLQVPSSYNSPLHF.

In nucleotides, the CDR3 is TGTGCCAGCAGCCCGAGCCTCGGGGGGATGGAGACCCAGTACTTC. This codes for CASSPSLGGMETQYF. The chain joins TRBV14 to TRBJ2-5, with TRBD2 matching 7 bases. The J segment lost 5 bases and the V segment lost 4 bases, leaving 10 bases of the junction unmatched. Germline V lookup: CDR1 SGHDN, CDR2 FVKESK. This CDR3 has 15 residues. Drawing the rest from reference TRBV14 and TRBJ2-5, the complete variable domain is EAGVTQFPSHSVIEKGQTVTLRCDPISGHDNLYWYRRVMGKEIKFLLHFVKESKQDESGMPNNRFLAERTGGTYSTLKVQPAELEDSGVYFCASSPSLGGMETQYFGPGTRLLVL.

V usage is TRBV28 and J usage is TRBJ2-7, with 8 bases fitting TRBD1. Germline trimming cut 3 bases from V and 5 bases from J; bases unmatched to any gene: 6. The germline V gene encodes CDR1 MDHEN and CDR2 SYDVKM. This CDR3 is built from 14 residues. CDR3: CASSLHRGSNEQYF. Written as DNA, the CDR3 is TGTGCCAGCAGTTTGCACAGGGGGAGCAACGAGCAGTACTTC.

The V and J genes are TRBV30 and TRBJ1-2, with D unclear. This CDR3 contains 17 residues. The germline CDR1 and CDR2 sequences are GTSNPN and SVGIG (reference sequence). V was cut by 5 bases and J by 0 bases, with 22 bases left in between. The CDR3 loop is CAWGGWAASGTNYGYTF. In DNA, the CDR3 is TGTGCCTGGGGCGGGTGGGCAGCTTCGGGCACTAACTATGGCTACACCTTC.